The 9 T cell receptor beta chains listed next were all sequenced from one sample in a study of CD8+ T cells in alopecia areata (dated by TCRdb to the late 2010s). Library generation was performed with the immunoSEQ multiplex PCR assay. To provide template for TCR sequencing, every sample had RNA extracted and reverse transcribed into cDNA. Imported from immuneACCESS, the table was reduced by TCRdb to in-frame sequences with V and J called. These copies leave out some clones; in studies compared against another copy, an unresolved V gene accounts for under half, and the cause of the remainder is not known. For this sample there are roughly 190,000 clones; about three fifths appear just once. The leading ten clones occupy roughly 3.3% of the sample. The time point label on this specimen signifies: roughly 27 days on oral tofacitinib. What this sample's treatment or condition label stands for: oral pan-JAK inhibitor, 5-10 mg twice daily.

The material was CD4+ T cells sorted from blood, obtained at week 4, from a patient treated with tofacitinib. These receptors came from a human donor with alopecia areata.

J is TRBJ1-1 and V is TRBV2; no clear D. There are 11 residues in the CDR3. The ends were cut back, 2 bases at V and 6 bases at J, with 4 bases in the middle. Germline loops: CDR1 SNHLY, CDR2 FYNNEI. The CDR3 here is CASSERAEAFF. The CDR3 coding sequence is TGTGCCAGCAGTGAAAGGGCTGAAGCTTTCTTT.

The chain links TRBV27 to TRBJ2-3; tentatively, D is TRBD2 (6 bases). V gave up 4 bases and J gave up 4 bases, with 15 bases separating them. The CDR3 runs 15 residues. Germline assignment: CDR1 MNHEY and CDR2 SMNVEV (reference sequence). CDR3 bases: TGTGCCAGCAGTTCCCGCGGCAGGGAGGCAGATACGCAGTATTTT. This translates into CASSSRGREADTQYF.

The rearrangement joins TRBV30 to TRBJ2-4; D possibly corresponds to TRBD1 (6 bases). Germline values: CDR1 GTSNPN, CDR2 SVGIG (reference sequence). V was clipped by 2 bases and J by 7 bases, with 9 bases between them. The CDR3 extends over 12 amino acids. CDR3 DNA: TGTGCCTGGAGTACAGGGTACAACATTCAGTACTTC. Residues: CAWSTGYNIQYF.

J is TRBJ1-6 and V is TRBV30; TRBD1 matches at 9 bases. Per the germline V gene, CDR1 is GTSNPN and CDR2 is SVGIG (reference sequence). The CDR3 covers 14 residues. The trim removed 1 base at V and 11 bases at J, leaving 6 bases unmatched. The CDR3 region is CAWSDMGQGPPLHF. Written as DNA, the CDR3 is TGTGCCTGGAGTGATATGGGACAGGGCCCACCCCTCCACTTT.

This clone has more than one count but fewer than ten. This chain's CDR3 is CAISPTGRLYGYTF. CDR3 coding DNA: TGTGCCATTTCCCCGACAGGCCGTCTCTATGGCTACACCTTC. This sequence joins TRBV10-3 and TRBJ1-2, with D maybe TRBD1 (6 bases). V lost 9 bases and J 4 bases, leaving 18 bases between the germline ends. The CDR3 runs 14 residues. Germline values: CDR1 ENHRY, CDR2 SYGVKD.

This clone has only a few counts. The chain links TRBV10-3 to TRBJ2-2; a possible D gene is TRBD1 (5 bases). Germline CDR1 ENHRY, CDR2 SYGVKD. The CDR3 contains 15 residues. The ends were cut back, 0 bases at V and 3 bases at J, with 8 bases in the middle. For the CDR3, the DNA is TGTGCCATCAGTGAGTCGCTAGGGGACACCGGGGAGCTGTTTTTT. Residues: CAISESLGDTGELFF.

This sequence joins TRBV10-3 and TRBJ2-7; D remains ambiguous. CDR3 length: 14 amino acids. V shed 6 bases and J shed 5 bases, with 17 bases lying between them. The germline gives CDR1 ENHRY, CDR2 SYGVKD. CDR3 in DNA: TGTGCCATCAGGGCAGGTGGTGGAGTGGACGAGCAGTACTTC. Its translation is CAIRAGGGVDEQYF.

The V call is TRBV30, the J call TRBJ1-1; D is ambiguous. This CDR3 is built from 11 residues. V was trimmed by 3 bases and J by 14 bases, leaving 16 bases between them. Germline V gene data show CDR1 as GTSNPN and CDR2 as SVGIG (reference sequence). The CDR3: CAWSYTSEAFF. CDR3 bases: TGTGCCTGGAGCTACACCAGCGAGGCCTTCTTT.

V gene TRBV25-1 combines with J gene TRBJ1-6; D not resolved. The ends were cut back, 6 bases at V and 5 bases at J, with 5 bases in the middle. This CDR3 is built from 12 residues. Per germline, CDR1 MGHDK and CDR2 SYGVNS. The CDR3: CASRPDNSPLHF. CDR3 coding DNA: TGTGCCAGCAGACCTGATAATTCACCCCTCCACTTT.